This TCR beta chain was found in a study of T cells in narcolepsy. Study-wide context: Enrolled donors included narcolepsy type 1 or type 2 patients and healthy controls.

Profiling relied on immunoSEQ multiplex PCR, and the TCRdb table lists in-frame clones only, not all of them. The repertoire holds tens of thousands of clones, with 70% to 90% as singletons. Germline CDR1 and CDR2: SGHTA and FQGNSA. J gave up 12 bases and V 1 base, and 10 bases lay outside the gene matches. The CDR3 consists of 14 residues. This clone has only one observation. What it binds is not known. Study outcomes and limitations: No autoreactive T cell clone sequences appeared in some memory CD4+ repertoires. HCRT-specific and TRIB2-specific autoreactive clonotypes appeared among same-patient CSF and blood CD4+ clonotypes. Blood of same and different patients, but not healthy controls, reportedly held recurring autoreactive clonotypes.

Sequenced: CD45RA- memory CD4+ T cells from PBMCs. The clonotype comes from a human donor with narcolepsy. The genes are TRBV7-2 and TRBJ2-3; TRBD2 agrees at 7 bases. In DNA, the CDR3 is TGTGCCAGCAGCTTAGGACTAGCCCCGAAGATACAGTATTTT. As protein: CASSLGLAPKIQYF.